This T cell receptor beta chain was captured in a study of blood T cell repertoires in COVID-19. Across the whole study: Some COVID-19 samples were acute and others convalescent; all came from the United States, Italy and Spain.

Germline V CDR1 and CDR2: SGHRS, YFSETQ. The CDR3 sequence is 16 residues long. V gave up 4 bases and J gave up 3 bases; unmatched junction bases: 8. The repertoire was sequenced with immunoSEQ multiplex PCR; TCRdb's copy has only in-frame clones and lacks some. The sample has under 20,000 clones, about three quarters seen once. The receptor's source is a man aged 55 to 70 with acute or convalescent COVID-19. This chain links TRBV5-1 with TRBJ1-3, with 9 bases identical to TRBD1. The sequenced sample was peripheral blood. The CDR3 region is CASSPRTGGYGNTIYF. Written as DNA, the CDR3 is TGCGCCAGCAGCCCGCGAACAGGGGGCTATGGAAACACCATATATTTT.